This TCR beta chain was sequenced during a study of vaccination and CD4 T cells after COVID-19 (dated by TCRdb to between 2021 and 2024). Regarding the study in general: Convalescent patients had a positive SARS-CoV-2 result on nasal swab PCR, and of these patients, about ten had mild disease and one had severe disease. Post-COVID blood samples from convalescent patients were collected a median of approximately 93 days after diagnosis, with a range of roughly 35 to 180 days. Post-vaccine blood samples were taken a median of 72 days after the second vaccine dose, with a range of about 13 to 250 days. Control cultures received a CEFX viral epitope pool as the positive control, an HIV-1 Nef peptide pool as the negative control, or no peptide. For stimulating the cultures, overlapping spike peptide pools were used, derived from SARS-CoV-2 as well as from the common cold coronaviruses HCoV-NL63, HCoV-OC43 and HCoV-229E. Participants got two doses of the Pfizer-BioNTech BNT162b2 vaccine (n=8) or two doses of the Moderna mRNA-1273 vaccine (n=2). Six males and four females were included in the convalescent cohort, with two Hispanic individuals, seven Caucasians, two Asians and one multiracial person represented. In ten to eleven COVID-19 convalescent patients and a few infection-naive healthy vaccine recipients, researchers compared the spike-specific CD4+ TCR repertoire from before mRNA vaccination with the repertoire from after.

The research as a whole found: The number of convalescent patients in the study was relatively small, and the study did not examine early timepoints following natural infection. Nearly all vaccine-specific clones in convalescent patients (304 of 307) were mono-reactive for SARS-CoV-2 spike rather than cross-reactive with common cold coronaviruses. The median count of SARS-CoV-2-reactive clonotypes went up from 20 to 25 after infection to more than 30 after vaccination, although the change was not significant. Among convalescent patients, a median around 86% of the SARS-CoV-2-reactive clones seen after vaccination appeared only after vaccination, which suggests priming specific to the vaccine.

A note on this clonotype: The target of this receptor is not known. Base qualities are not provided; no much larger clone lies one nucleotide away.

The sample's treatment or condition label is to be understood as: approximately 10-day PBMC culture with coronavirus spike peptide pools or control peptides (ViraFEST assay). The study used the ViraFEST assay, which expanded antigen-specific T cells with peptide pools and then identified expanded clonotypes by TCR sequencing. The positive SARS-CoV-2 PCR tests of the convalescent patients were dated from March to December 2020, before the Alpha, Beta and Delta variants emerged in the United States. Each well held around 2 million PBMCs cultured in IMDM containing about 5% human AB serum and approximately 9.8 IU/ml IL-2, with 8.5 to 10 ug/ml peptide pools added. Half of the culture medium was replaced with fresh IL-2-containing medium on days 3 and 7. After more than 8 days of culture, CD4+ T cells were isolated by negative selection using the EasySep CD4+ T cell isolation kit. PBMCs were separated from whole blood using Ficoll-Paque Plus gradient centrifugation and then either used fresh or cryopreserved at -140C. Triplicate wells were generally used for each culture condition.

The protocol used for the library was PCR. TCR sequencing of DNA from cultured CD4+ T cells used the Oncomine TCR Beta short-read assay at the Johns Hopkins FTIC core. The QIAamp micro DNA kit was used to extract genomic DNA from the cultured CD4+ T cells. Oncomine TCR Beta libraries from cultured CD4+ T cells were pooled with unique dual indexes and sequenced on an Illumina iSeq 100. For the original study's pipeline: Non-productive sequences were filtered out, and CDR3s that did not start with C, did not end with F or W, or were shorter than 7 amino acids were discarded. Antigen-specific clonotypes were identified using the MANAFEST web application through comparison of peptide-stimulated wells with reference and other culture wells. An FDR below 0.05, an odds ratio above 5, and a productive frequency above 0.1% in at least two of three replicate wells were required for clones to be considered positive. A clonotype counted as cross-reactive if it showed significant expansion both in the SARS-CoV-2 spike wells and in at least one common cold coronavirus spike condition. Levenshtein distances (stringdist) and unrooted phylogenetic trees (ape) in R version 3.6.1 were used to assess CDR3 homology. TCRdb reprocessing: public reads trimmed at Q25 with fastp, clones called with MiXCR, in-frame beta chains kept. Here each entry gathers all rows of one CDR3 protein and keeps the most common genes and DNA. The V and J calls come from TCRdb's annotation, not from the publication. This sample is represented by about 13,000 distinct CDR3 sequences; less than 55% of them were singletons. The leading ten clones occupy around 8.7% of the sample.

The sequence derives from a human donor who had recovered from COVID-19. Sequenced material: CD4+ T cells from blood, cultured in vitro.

Here is the DNA: TGCAGCGCTCCGACTAGTTATTACTCCTACAATGAGCAGTTCTTC. Its product reads: CSAPTSYYSYNEQFF. Recombination linked TRBV29-1 to TRBJ2-1; perhaps TRBD2 is the D gene, with 6 bases matching. Spanning cysteine to phenylalanine, the CDR3 consists of 15 amino acids. Only the CDR3 part of the read is kept: 45 bases, read in frame from the first base. V was cut back by 7 bases and J by 0 bases, leaving a gap of 16 bases between them. Looking up the germline V gene yields CDR1 SQVTM and CDR2 ANQGSEA.